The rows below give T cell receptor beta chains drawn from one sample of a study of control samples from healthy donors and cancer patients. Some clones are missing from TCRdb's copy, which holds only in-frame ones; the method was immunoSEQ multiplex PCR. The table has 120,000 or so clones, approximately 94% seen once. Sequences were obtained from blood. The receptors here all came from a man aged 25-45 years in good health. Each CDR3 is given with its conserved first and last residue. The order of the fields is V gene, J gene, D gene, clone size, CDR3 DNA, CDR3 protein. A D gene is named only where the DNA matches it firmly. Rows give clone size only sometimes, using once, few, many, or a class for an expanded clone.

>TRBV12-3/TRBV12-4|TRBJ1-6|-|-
TGTGCCAGCACCAGGTTCTATAATTCACCCCTCCACTTT
CASTRFYNSPLHF
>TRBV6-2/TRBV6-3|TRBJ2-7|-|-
TGTGCCAGCAGTTACCTTGCCGTGGGCGAGCAGTACTTC
CASSYLAVGEQYF
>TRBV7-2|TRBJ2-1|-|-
TGTGCCAGCAGCTTATTCCCAGCGTCCTCCTACAATGAGCAGTTCTTC
CASSLFPASSYNEQFF
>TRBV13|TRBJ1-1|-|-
TGTGCCAGCAGCTTAGTCGGGATGAACACTGAAGCTTTCTTT
CASSLVGMNTEAFF
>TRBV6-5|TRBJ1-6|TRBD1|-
TGTGCCAGCAGGACAACAGGGGCGAATTCACCCCTCCACTTT
CASRTTGANSPLHF
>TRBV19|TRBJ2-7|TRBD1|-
TGTGCCAGTAGTATACAGGGCAGGGGGCATTACGAGCAGTACTTC
CASSIQGRGHYEQYF
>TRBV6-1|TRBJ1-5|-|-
TGTGCCAGCAGTGAAACAAAGGGACAGCCCCAGCATTTT
CASSETKGQPQHF
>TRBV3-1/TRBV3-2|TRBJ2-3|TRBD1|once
TGTGCCAGCAGCCGGCAGCCACAGGGGGTTCCCCACACAGATACGCAGTATTTT
CASSRQPQGVPHTDTQYF
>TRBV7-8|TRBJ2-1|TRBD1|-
TGTGCCAGCAGCTTACGGGACAGGGGCCCCTACAATGAGCAGTTCTTC
CASSLRDRGPYNEQFF
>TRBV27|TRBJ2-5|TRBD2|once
TGTGCCAGCAGCTCCCGGAGTAGCGGGGTAGAGACCCAGTACTTC
CASSSRSSGVETQYF
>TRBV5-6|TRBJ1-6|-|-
TGTGCCAGCAGCTCGGGCGGGACCTGGGGCTCCTATAATTCACCCCTCCACTTT
CASSSGGTWGSYNSPLHF
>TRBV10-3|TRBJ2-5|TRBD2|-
TGTGCCATCAGTGAAGGTAGCGGGGGACCCCAAGAGACCCAGTACTTC
CAISEGSGGPQETQYF
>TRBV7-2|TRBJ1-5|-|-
TGTGCCAGCAGCCCCGACAGGACCGGGGGTCAGCCCCAGCATTTT
CASSPDRTGGQPQHF
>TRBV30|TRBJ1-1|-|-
TGTGCCTGGAGTGTACCAGGGGACCCTGAAGCTTTCTTT
CAWSVPGDPEAFF
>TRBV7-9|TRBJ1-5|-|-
TGTGCCAGCAGCTCCGACGCACTAGACCCCCAGCATTTT
CASSSDALDPQHF
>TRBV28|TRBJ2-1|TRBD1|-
TGTGCCAGCAGACCCCTCAAGGGGGCTACGGGCTCCTACAATGAGCAGTTCTTC
CASRPLKGATGSYNEQFF
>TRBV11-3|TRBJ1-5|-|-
TGTGCCAGCAGCTCCGCCCTTACAAAGGAGTCGCAGCATTTT
CASSSALTKESQHF
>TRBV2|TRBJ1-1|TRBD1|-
TGTGCCGGGGGGGTGACAGGGACGATCACTGAAGCTTTCTTT
CAGGVTGTITEAFF
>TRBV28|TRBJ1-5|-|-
TGTGCCAGCAGGGGACTTTATAGCAATCAGCCCCAGCATTTT
CASRGLYSNQPQHF
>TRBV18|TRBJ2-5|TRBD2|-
TGTGCCAGCTCACCACTGGGGCCGGCGGGGGGACAAGAGACCCAGTACTTC
CASSPLGPAGGQETQYF
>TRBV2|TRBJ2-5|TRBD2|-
TGTGCCAGCAGTGGCCCGCGGGGGGGCCGGGATTTGGAGACCCAGTACTTC
CASSGPRGGRDLETQYF
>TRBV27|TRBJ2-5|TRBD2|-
TGTGCCAGCAGGTCCACTAGCGGGGGGGTTCGCGAGACCCAGTACTTC
CASRSTSGGVRETQYF
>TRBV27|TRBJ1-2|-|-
TGTGCCAGCAGTCCCCGAACAGGGACCGACAACTATGGCTACACCTTC
CASSPRTGTDNYGYTF
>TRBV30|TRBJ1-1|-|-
TGTGCCTGTCAGGGGTTTGTGAACACTGAAGCTTTCTTT
CACQGFVNTEAFF
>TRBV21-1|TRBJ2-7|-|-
TGTGCCAGCAGCTTAGAGGTTCGGCCCGTCTACGAGCAGTACTTC
CASSLEVRPVYEQYF
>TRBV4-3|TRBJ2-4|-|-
TGCGCCAGCAGCCAAGAGGCCGGGTTAAACATTCAGTACTTC
CASSQEAGLNIQYF
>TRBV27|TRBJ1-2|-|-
TGTGCCAGCAGTTTAGCAGGGGCTCAGTATGGCTACACCTTC
CASSLAGAQYGYTF
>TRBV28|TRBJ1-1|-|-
TGTGCCAGCAGTTTCAGGGAAACCATGAACACTGAAGCTTTCTTT
CASSFRETMNTEAFF
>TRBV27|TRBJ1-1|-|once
TGTGCCAGCAGTTTGGTTCGGAACATGAACACTGAAGCTTTCTTT
CASSLVRNMNTEAFF
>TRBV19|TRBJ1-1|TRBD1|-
TGTGCCAGTCACTCAGGGGGGTACACTGAAGCTTTCTTT
CASHSGGYTEAFF
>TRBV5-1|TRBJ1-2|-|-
TGCGCCAGCAGCTTGAGTCGGGGTTATGGCTACACCTTC
CASSLSRGYGYTF
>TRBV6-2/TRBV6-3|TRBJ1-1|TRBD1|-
TGTGCCAGCAGTCCACAGGGGTCGACTGAAGCTTTCTTT
CASSPQGSTEAFF
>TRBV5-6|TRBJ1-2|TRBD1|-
TGTGCCAGCAGCTCAGGGACAGGAGGCTATGGCTACACCTTC
CASSSGTGGYGYTF
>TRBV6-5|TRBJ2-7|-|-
TGTGCCAGCAAGGGGCCATCCTACGAGCAGTACTTC
CASKGPSYEQYF
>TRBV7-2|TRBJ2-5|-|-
TGTGCCAGCAGCTCACCATCACAAGAGACCCAGTACTTC
CASSSPSQETQYF
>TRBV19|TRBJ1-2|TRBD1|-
TGTGCCAGTAGTGACAGGGAAGCAGACTACACCTTC
CASSDREADYTF
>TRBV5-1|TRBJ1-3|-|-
TGCGCCAGCAGCCCGGGGACGGAGGGAAACACCATATATTTT
CASSPGTEGNTIYF
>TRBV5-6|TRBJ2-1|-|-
TGTGCCAGCAGCTTGGTAGCGTACAATGAGCAGTTCTTC
CASSLVAYNEQFF
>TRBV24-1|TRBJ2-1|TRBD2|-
TGTGCCACCAGTCAGCGGGACGAGCAGTTCTTC
CATSQRDEQFF
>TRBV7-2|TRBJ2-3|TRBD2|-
TGTGCCAGCAGCTCCGGGACTAGCGGGGGGGCGGCAGATACGCAGTATTTT
CASSSGTSGGAADTQYF
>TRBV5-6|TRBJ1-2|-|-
TGTGCCAGCAGGCGTGCGAGGGGCGCTGGCGACTATGGCTACACCTTC
CASRRARGAGDYGYTF
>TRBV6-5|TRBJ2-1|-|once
TGTGCCAGCAGACAGGGTGGTGGCTACAATGAGCAGTTCTTC
CASRQGGGYNEQFF
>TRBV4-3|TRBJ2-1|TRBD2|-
TGCGCCAGCAGCCAATCCGGGACTAGCGGGGGGCCGGAAAATGAGCAGTTCTTC
CASSQSGTSGGPENEQFF
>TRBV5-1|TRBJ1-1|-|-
TGCGCCAGCAGCTTGGGGACAGTCGCTGAAGCTTTCTTT
CASSLGTVAEAFF
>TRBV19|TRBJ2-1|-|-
TGTGCCACCTACGTATCCCAGGGGAGCTCCTACAATGAGCAGTTCTTC
CATYVSQGSSYNEQFF
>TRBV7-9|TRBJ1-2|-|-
TGTGCCAGCAGCCTGGGCCATACTAACTATGGCTACACCTTC
CASSLGHTNYGYTF
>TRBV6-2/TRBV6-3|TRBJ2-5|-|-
TGTGCCAGCAGTTACGGTGAGACCCAGTACTTC
CASSYGETQYF
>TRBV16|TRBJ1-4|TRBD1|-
TGTGCCAGCAGCCAATATGGACAGGGCGGTGAAAAACTGTTTTTT
CASSQYGQGGEKLFF
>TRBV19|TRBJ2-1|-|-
TGTGCCAGTAGTAAGAAGACGACATTCGGTGAGCAGTTCTTC
CASSKKTTFGEQFF
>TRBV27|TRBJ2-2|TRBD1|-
TGTGCCAGCAGTTTAGTGAGGACAGGGAACACCGGGGAGCTGTTTTTT
CASSLVRTGNTGELFF
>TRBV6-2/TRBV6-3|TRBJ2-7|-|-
TGTGCCAGCAGTTACCCTACGTACGAGCAGTACTTC
CASSYPTYEQYF
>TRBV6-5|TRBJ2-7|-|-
TGTGCCACCCAGGGGGCGACTAGCGGACCCTACGAGCAGTACTTC
CATQGATSGPYEQYF
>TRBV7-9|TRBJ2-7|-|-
TGTGCCAGCAGCTTAGTTCCAAACACAAACATCTACGAGCAGTACTTC
CASSLVPNTNIYEQYF
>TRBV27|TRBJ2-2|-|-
TGTGCCAGCAGTTTGAGTTTCACCGGGGAGCTGTTTTTT
CASSLSFTGELFF
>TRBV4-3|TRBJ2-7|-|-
TGCGCCAGCAGCCAAGATCTGAGGGCCTACGAGCAGTACTTC
CASSQDLRAYEQYF
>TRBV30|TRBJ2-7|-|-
TGTGCCTGGAGTGCCTCAGGGACGAAGCAGTACTTC
CAWSASGTKQYF
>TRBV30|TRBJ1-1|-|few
TGTGCCTGGAGGGCCGGACCTAACACTGAAGCTTTCTTT
CAWRAGPNTEAFF
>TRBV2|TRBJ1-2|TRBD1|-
TGTGCCAGCAGTCTTGGACAGGGCGGCTATGGCTACACCTTC
CASSLGQGGYGYTF
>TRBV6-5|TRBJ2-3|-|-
TGTGCCAGCAGTTACGTCGGGGAGAGGGATACGCAGTATTTT
CASSYVGERDTQYF
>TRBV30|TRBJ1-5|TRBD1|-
TGTGCCTGGAGTGTGGCAGGGGGTCCGAGCAATCAGCCCCAGCATTTT
CAWSVAGGPSNQPQHF